This T cell receptor (beta chain) comes out of a study of blood T cell repertoires in COVID-19. This clone was seen a few times. Per the authors' pipeline: Quantification of nucleated cells was approximated via reference gene primer amplification. This table comes from immunoSEQ multiplex PCR, and its TCRdb copy is limited to in-frame clones, with some not included. V and J calls and clone size come straight from that table; D and trimming were deduced from the DNA. The repertoire includes some 220,000 clones, around four fifths of them detected once, and 5% to 7% sits in the top ten. The germline CDR1 and CDR2 sequences are MDHEN and SYDVKM. V shed 5 bases and J shed 0 bases, with 7 bases lying between them. This CDR3 is built from 13 residues.

The chain links TRBV28 to TRBJ1-2, with D perhaps matching TRBD1 (5 bases). Sample: peripheral blood. This TCR was sampled from a woman aged 55-69 years with active or convalescent COVID-19. CDR3 sequence (DNA): TGTGCCAGCAGTCGGGGGACTAACTATGGCTACACCTTC. It encodes CASSRGTNYGYTF.